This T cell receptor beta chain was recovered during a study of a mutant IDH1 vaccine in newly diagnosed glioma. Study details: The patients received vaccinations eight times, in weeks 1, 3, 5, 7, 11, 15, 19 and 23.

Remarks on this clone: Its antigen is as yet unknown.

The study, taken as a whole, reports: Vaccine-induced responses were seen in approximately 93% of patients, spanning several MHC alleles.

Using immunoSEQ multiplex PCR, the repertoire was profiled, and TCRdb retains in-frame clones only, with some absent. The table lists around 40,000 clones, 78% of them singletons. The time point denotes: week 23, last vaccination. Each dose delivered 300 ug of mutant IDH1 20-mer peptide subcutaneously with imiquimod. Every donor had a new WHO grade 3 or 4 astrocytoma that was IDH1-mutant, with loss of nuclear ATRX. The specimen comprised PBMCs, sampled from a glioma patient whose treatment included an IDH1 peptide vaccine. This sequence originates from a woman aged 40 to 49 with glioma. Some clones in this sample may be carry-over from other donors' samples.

The CDR3 loop is CASRTGMEQYF. CDR3 DNA sequence: TGTGCCAGCAGGACAGGAATGGAGCAGTACTTC. V gene TRBV6-5 combines with J gene TRBJ2-7, with D possibly matching TRBD1 (6 bases). The CDR3 contains 11 residues. The V and J ends lost 6 bases and 7 bases respectively, with 10 bases between them. Germline values: CDR1 MNHEY, CDR2 SVGAGI.